Listed below are T cell receptor beta chains from one sample, sequenced in a study of blood T cell repertoires in COVID-19. The method was immunoSEQ multiplex PCR; TCRdb's version includes in-frame clones alone and lacks a portion of them. Here the sample spans 300,000 or so clones, roughly 88% being singletons. Specimen: peripheral blood. All receptors come from a woman between 45 and 65 years old with acute or convalescent COVID-19. The CDR3 runs from the conserved cysteine through the conserved F or W. Each record gives: CDR3 protein, J gene, V gene.

CDR3 protein: CATSDLPGLGGYNEQFF
J gene: TRBJ2-1
V gene: TRBV24-1

CDR3 protein: CASSLEGQGETQYF
J gene: TRBJ2-5
V gene: TRBV5-1

CDR3 protein: CASSIGQANQPQHF
J gene: TRBJ1-5
V gene: TRBV19

CDR3 protein: CASFYTEAFF
J gene: TRBJ1-1
V gene: TRBV18

CDR3 protein: CASSQPQGARDNEQFF
J gene: TRBJ2-1
V gene: TRBV14

CDR3 protein: CASSLPPEGMQPQHF
J gene: TRBJ1-5
V gene: TRBV28

CDR3 protein: CASSLRDASYNEQFF
J gene: TRBJ2-1
V gene: TRBV27

CDR3 protein: CGTGFTEAFF
J gene: TRBJ1-1
V gene: TRBV19

CDR3 protein: CAISGQRERGRGNTIYF
J gene: TRBJ1-3
V gene: TRBV10-3

CDR3 protein: CASSLMGGNSNQPQHF
J gene: TRBJ1-5
V gene: TRBV6-6

CDR3 protein: CASSVVSGGVEYEQFF
J gene: TRBJ2-1
V gene: TRBV9